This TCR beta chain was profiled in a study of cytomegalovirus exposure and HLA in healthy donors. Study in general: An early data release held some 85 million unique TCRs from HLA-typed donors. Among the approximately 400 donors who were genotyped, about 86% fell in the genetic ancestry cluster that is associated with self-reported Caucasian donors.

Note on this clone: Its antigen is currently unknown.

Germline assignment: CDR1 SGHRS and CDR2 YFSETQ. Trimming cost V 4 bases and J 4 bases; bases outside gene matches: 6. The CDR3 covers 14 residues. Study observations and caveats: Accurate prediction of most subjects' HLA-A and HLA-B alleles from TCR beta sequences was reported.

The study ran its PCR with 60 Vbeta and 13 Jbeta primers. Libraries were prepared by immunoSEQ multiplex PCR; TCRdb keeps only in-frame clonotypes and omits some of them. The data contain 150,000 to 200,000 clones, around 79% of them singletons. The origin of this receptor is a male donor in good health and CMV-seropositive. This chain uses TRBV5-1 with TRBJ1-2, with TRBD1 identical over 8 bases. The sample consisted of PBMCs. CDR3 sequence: CASSPGQGSYGYTF. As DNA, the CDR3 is TGCGCCAGCAGCCCTGGACAGGGAAGCTATGGCTACACCTTC.